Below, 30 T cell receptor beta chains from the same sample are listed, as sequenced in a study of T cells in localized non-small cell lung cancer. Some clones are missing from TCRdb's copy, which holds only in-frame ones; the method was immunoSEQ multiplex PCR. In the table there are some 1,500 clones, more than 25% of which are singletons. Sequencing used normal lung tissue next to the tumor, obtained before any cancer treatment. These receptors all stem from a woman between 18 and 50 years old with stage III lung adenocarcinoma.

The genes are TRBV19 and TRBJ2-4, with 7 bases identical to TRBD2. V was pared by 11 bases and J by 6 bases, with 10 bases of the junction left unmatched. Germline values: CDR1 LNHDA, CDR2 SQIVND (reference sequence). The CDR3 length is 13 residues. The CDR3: CACSPSGVNIQYF. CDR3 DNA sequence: TGTGCCTGCTCTCCCAGCGGGGTAAACATTCAGTACTTC.

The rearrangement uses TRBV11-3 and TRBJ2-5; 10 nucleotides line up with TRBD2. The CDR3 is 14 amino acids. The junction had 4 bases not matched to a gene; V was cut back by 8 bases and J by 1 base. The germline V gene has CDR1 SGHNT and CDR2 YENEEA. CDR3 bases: TGTGCCAGCTCCGCTAGCGGGGGCCAAGAGACCCAGTACTTC. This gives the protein CASSASGGQETQYF.

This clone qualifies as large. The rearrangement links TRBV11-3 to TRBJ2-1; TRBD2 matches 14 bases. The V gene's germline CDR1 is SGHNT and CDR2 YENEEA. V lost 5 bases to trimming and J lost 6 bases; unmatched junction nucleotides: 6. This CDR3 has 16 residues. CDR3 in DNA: TGTGCCAGCAGCCCGCCGACTAGCGGGGGGGCCAATGAGCAGTTCTTC. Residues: CASSPPTSGGANEQFF.

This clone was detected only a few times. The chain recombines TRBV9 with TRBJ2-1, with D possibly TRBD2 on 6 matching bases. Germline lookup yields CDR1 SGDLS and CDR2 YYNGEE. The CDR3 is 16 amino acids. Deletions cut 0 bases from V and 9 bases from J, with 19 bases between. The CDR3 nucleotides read TGTGCCAGCAGCGTAGCTACGGGGGAGCGTAGGGGTGAGCAGTTCTTC. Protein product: CASSVATGERRGEQFF. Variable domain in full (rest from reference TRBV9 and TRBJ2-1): DSGVTQTPKHLITATGQRVTLRCSPRSGDLSVYWYQQSLDQGLQFLIQYYNGEERAKGNILERFSAQQFPDLHSELNLSSLELGDSALYFCASSVATGERRGEQFFGPGTRLTVL.

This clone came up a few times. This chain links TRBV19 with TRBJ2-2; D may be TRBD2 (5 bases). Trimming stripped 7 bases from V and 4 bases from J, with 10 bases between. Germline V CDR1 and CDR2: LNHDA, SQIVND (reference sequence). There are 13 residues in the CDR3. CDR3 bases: TGTGCCAGTACTATCCGGGGCACCGGGGAGCTGTTTTTT. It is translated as CASTIRGTGELFF.

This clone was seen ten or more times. CDR3 loop: CASSPDRAETQYF. CDR3 coding DNA: TGTGCCAGCAGCCCAGACAGGGCAGAGACCCAGTACTTC. The chain uses TRBV7-2 and TRBJ2-5; 7 bases line up with TRBD1. The CDR3 is made up of 13 amino acids. Unmatched junction bases numbered 4, after V lost 5 bases and J lost 4 bases. Germline CDR1 is SGHTA and CDR2 is FQGNSA.

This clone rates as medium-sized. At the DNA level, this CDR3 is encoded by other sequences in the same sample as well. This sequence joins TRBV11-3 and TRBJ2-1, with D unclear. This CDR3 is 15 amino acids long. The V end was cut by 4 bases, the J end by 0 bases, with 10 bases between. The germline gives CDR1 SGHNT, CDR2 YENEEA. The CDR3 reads CASSSSPSSYNEQFF. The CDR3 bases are TGTGCCAGCAGCTCTTCCCCTAGCTCCTACAATGAGCAGTTCTTC.

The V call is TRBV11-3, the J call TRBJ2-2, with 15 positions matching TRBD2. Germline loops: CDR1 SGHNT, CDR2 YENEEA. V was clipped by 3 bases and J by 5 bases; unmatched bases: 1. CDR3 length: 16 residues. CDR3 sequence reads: CASSFGLAGGTGELFF. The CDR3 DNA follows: TGTGCCAGCAGCTTTGGACTAGCGGGGGGGACCGGGGAGCTGTTTTTT.

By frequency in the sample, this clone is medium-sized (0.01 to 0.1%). For the CDR3, the DNA is TGCGCCAGCAGCCAAGATGGGAGCGGCCAGGGTGGTTCGCAGCCCCAGCATTTT. It encodes CASSQDGSGQGGSQPQHF. This chain joins TRBV4-1 and TRBJ1-5; D is perhaps TRBD1 (5 bases). In germline, CDR1 is MGHRA, CDR2 YSYEKL. This CDR3 has 18 residues. With 0 bases removed from V and 7 bases from J, the gap between germline ends came to 22 bases.

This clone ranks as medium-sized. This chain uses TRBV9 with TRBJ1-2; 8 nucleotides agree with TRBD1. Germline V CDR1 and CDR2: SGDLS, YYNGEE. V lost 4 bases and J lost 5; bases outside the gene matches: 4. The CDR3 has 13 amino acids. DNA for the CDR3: TGTGCCAGCAGCCTCACAGGGGGGTATGGCTACACCTTC. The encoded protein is CASSLTGGYGYTF. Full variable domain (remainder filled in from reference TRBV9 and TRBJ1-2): DSGVTQTPKHLITATGQRVTLRCSPRSGDLSVYWYQQSLDQGLQFLIQYYNGEERAKGNILERFSAQQFPDLHSELNLSSLELGDSALYFCASSLTGGYGYTFGSGTRLTVV.

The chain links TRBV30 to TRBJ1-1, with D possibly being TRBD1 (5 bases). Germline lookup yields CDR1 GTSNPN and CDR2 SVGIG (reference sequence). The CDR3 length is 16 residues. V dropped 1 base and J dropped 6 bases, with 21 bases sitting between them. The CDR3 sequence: CAWSASGGWKVPEAFF. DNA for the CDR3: TGTGCCTGGAGTGCATCCGGGGGGTGGAAAGTTCCTGAAGCTTTCTTT.

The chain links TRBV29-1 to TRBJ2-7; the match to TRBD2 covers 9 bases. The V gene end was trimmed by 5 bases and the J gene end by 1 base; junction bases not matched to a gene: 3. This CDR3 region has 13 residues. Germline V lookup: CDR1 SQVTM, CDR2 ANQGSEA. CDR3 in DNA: TGCAGCGTTCGGGCGGGGGGGTCCTACGAGCAGTACTTC. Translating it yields CSVRAGGSYEQYF.

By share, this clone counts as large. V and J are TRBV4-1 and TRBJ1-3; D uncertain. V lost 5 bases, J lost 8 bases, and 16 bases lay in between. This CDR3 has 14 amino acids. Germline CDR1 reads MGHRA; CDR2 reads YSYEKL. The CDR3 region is CASSETQSRDTIYF. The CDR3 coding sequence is TGCGCCAGCAGCGAGACCCAATCACGGGACACCATATATTTT.

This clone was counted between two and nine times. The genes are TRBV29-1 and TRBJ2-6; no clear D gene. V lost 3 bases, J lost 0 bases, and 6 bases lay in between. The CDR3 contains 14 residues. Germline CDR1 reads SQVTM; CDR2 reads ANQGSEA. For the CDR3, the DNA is TGCAGCGTTGAGGGCCTCTCTGGGGCCAACGTCCTGACTTTC. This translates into CSVEGLSGANVLTF.

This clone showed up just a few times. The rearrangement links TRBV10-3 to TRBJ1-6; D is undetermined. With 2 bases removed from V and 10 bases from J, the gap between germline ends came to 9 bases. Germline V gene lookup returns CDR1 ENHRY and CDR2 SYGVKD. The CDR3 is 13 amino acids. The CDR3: CAISEEIMSPLHF. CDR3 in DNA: TGTGCCATCAGTGAGGAGATTATGTCACCCCTCCACTTT.

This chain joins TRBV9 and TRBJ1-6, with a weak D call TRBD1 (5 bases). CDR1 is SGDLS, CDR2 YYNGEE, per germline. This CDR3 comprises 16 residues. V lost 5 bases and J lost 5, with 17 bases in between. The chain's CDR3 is CASSLGGWRDNSPLHF. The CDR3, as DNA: TGTGCCAGCAGTTTGGGGGGTTGGAGGGATAATTCACCCCTCCACTTT.

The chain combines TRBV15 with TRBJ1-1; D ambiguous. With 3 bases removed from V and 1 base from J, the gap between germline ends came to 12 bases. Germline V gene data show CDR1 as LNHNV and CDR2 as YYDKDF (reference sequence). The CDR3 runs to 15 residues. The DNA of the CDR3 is TGTGCCACCAGCAGGAGGGCCATAGGGAACACTGAAGCTTTCTTT. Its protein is CATSRRAIGNTEAFF. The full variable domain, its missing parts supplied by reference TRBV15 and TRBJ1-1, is DAMVIQNPRYQVTQFGKPVTLSCSQTLNHNVMYWYQQKSSQAPKLLFHYYDKDFNNEADTPDNFQSRRPNTSFCFLDIRSPGLGDTAMYLCATSRRAIGNTEAFFGQGTRLTVV.

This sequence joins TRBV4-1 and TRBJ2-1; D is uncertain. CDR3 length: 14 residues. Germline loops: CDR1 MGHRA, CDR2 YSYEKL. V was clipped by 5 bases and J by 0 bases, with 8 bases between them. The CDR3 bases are TGCGCCAGCAGCGCCCGGGCCTCCTACAATGAGCAGTTCTTC. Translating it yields CASSARASYNEQFF.

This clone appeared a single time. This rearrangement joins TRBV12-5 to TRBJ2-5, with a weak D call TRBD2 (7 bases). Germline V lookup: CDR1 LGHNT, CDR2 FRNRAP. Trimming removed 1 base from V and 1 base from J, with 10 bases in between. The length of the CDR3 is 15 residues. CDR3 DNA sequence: TGTGCTAGTGGTTTGGACGGGGGGCCCCAAGAGACCCAGTACTTC. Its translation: CASGLDGGPQETQYF. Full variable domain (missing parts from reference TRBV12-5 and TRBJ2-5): DARVTQTPRHKVTEMGQEVTMRCQPILGHNTVFWYRQTMMQGLELLAYFRNRAPLDDSGMPKDRFSAEMPDATLATLKIQPSEPRDSAVYFCASGLDGGPQETQYFGPGTRLLVL.

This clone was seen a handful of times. CDR3 coding DNA: TGTGCCAGTAGTATTGGGCAGGCCAATCAGCCCCAGCATTTT. Its protein product is CASSIGQANQPQHF. The genes are TRBV19 and TRBJ1-5; D is undetermined. Trimming shortened V by 3 bases and J by 3 bases, and 9 bases separated the two germline ends. The germline V gene has CDR1 LNHDA and CDR2 SQIVND (reference sequence). The CDR3 is made up of 14 amino acids.

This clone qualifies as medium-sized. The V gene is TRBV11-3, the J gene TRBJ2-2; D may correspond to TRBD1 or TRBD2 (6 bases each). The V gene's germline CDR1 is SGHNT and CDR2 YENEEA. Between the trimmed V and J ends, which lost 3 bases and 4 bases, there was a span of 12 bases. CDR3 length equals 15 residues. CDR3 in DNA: TGTGCCAGCAGCTTTCCGGAGGGGGGCACCGGGGAGCTGTTTTTT. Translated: CASSFPEGGTGELFF.

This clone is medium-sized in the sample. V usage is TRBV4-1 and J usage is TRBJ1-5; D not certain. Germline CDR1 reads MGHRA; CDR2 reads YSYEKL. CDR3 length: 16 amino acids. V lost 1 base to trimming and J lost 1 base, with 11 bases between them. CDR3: CASSQVGIGSNQPQHF. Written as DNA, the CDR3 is TGCGCCAGCAGCCAAGTGGGGATTGGGAGCAATCAGCCCCAGCATTTT.

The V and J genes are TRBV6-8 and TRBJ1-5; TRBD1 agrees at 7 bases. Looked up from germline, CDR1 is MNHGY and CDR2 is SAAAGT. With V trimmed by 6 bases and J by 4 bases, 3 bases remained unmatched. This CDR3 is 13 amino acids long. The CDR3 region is CASSPTGNQPQHF. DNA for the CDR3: TGTGCCAGCAGCCCGACAGGGAATCAGCCCCAGCATTTT.

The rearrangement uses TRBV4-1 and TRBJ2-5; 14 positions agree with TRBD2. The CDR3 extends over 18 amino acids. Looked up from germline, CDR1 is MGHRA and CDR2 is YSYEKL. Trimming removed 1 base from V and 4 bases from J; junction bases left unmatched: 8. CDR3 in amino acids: CASSQAPGLAGGGETQYF. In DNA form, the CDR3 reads TGCGCCAGCAGCCAAGCCCCCGGACTAGCGGGGGGAGGAGAGACCCAGTACTTC.

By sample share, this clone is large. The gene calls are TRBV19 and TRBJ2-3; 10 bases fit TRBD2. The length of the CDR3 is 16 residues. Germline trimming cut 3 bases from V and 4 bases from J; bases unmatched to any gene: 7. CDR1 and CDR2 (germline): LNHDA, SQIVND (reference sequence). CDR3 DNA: TGTGCCAGTAGTATTGTACTAGCGGGGATCGCAGATACGCAGTATTTT. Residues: CASSIVLAGIADTQYF.

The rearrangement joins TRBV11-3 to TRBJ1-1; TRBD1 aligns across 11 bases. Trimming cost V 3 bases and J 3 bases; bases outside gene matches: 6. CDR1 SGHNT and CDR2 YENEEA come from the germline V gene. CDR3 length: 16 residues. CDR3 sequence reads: CASSFWTGGPDTEAFF. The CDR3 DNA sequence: TGTGCCAGCAGCTTTTGGACAGGGGGCCCAGACACTGAAGCTTTCTTT.

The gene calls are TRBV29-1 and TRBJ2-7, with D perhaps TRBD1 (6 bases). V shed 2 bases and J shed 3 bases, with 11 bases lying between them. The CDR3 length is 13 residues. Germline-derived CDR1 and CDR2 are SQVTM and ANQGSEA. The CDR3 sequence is CSVEFPGVYEQYF. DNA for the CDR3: TGCAGCGTTGAATTCCCAGGGGTCTACGAGCAGTACTTC.

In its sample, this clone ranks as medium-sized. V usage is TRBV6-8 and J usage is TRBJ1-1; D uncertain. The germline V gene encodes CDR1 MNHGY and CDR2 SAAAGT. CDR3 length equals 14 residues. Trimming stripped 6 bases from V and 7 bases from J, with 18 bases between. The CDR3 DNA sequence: TGTGCCAGCAGCCCCGTTTCGAGGCGGAGTGAAGCTTTCTTT. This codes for CASSPVSRRSEAFF.

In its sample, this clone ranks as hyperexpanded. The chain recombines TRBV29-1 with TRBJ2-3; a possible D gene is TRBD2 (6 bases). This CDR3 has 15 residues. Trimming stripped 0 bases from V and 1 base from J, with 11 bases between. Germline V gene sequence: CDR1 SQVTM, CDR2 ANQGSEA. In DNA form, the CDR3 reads TGCAGCGTTGAAGAGGCAGCGGGTGGCACAGATACGCAGTATTTT. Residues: CSVEEAAGGTDTQYF.

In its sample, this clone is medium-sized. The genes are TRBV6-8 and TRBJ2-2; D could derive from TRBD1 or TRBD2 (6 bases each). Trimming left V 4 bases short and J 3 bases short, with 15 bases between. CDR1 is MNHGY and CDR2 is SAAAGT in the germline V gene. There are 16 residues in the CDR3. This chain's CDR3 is CASSSPAGEDTGELFF. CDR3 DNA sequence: TGTGCCAGCAGTTCCCCGGCAGGGGAGGACACCGGGGAGCTGTTTTTT.